These 25 T cell receptor beta chains came from one sample sequenced in a study of blood T cell repertoires in COVID-19. Produced via immunoSEQ multiplex PCR; TCRdb's table is partial and in-frame only. The data contain approximately 230,000 clones, approximately 90% of them singletons. The sequenced sample was PBMCs or T cells enriched from blood (not recorded which). These receptors were obtained from a man in his late teens or twenties who had recovered from COVID-19.

The V call is TRBV7-2, the J call TRBJ2-1; D is uncertain. This CDR3 comprises 12 residues. Germline V gene sequence: CDR1 SGHTA, CDR2 FQGNSA. V lost 4 bases to trimming and J lost 7 bases, with 8 bases between them. DNA of the CDR3: TGTGCCAGCAGCTCCGTTATAAATGAGCAGTTCTTC. Protein: CASSSVINEQFF.

A single count supports this clone. This chain joins TRBV2 and TRBJ2-2, with 10 bases identical to TRBD2. J gave up 4 bases and V 6 bases, and 5 bases lay outside the gene matches. CDR3 length: 15 residues. Germline values: CDR1 SNHLY, CDR2 FYNNEI. The CDR3 DNA sequence: TGTGCCAGCAGAATCCTAGCGGGAGTCACCGGGGAGCTGTTTTTT. Protein: CASRILAGVTGELFF.

The chain recombines TRBV28 with TRBJ1-1, with D possibly matching TRBD1 (5 bases). CDR1 and CDR2 from the germline V gene are MDHEN and SYDVKM. The CDR3 consists of 13 residues. V was pared by 6 bases and J by 1 base, with 9 bases between. The CDR3 region is CASRSTENTEAFF. The CDR3, as DNA: TGTGCCAGCAGGTCGACAGAGAACACTGAAGCTTTCTTT.

The chain combines TRBV28 with TRBJ2-1; 12 bases map to TRBD2. V lost 6 bases and J lost 6; bases outside the gene matches: 9. The CDR3 length is 16 residues. Germline CDR1 is MDHEN and CDR2 is SYDVKM. CDR3 amino acids: CASRRLAGDMGNEQFF. The CDR3 bases are TGTGCCAGCAGGAGACTAGCGGGAGATATGGGCAATGAGCAGTTCTTC.

This chain connects TRBV29-1 to TRBJ2-1; D perhaps matches TRBD2 (7 bases). The V and J ends lost 3 bases and 5 bases respectively, with 17 bases between them. CDR3 length equals 15 residues. In germline, CDR1 is SQVTM, CDR2 ANQGSEA. CDR3: CSVDVGGRSNNEQFF. The CDR3 nucleotides are TGCAGCGTTGATGTGGGGGGGCGTTCTAACAATGAGCAGTTCTTC.

The V and J genes are TRBV11-3 and TRBJ2-1; a weak D match, TRBD2 (6 bases). This CDR3 region has 17 residues. Germline CDR1 and CDR2: SGHNT and YENEEA. The germline V and J ends were trimmed by 6 bases and 0 bases, with 18 bases remaining between them. This CDR3 reads CASSQVAGSLSYNEQFF. Here the CDR3 DNA reads TGTGCCAGCAGTCAAGTCGCGGGATCCCTCTCCTACAATGAGCAGTTCTTC.

This clone was recorded many times. This CDR3 is CASSLVETGELFF. DNA for the CDR3: TGTGCCAGCAGCCTCGTGGAGACCGGGGAGCTGTTTTTT. The rearrangement uses TRBV7-8 and TRBJ2-2; D ambiguous. Trimming cost V 5 bases and J 5 bases, with 9 bases left between them. The germline gives CDR1 SGHVS, CDR2 FQNEAQ. This CDR3 is 13 amino acids long.

This clone was recorded only once. The rearrangement joins TRBV3-1 (or the pseudogene TRBV3-2) to TRBJ1-2, with D uncertain. Germline V gene sequence: CDR1 LGHDT, CDR2 YNNKEL (reference sequence). The V end lost 1 base, the J end lost 4 bases, and 13 bases lay between the germline ends. The CDR3 consists of 15 residues. The CDR3 sequence: CASSQGFAGTYGYTF. CDR3 DNA: TGTGCCAGCAGCCAAGGTTTTGCAGGAACCTATGGCTACACCTTC.

The chain links TRBV19 to TRBJ1-1; a weak D match, TRBD1 (5 bases). With 7 bases removed from V and 4 bases from J, the gap between germline ends came to 13 bases. Germline V gene data show CDR1 as LNHDA and CDR2 as SQIVND (reference sequence). This CDR3 has 13 residues. The CDR3 coding sequence is TGTGCCAGTACCCTATCGGGGGGCACTGAAGCTTTCTTT. Its protein is CASTLSGGTEAFF.

This clone has a handful of counts. The V gene is TRBV6-5, the J gene TRBJ1-1, with D unclear. V dropped 6 bases and J dropped 2 bases, with 10 bases sitting between them. In germline, CDR1 is MNHEY, CDR2 SVGAGI. The CDR3 is 13 residues long. The CDR3 nucleotides are TGTGCCAGCAGGGGAGGGCTAAACACTGAAGCTTTCTTT. Translated, it gives CASRGGLNTEAFF.

The chain is built from TRBV4-1 and TRBJ1-5; 7 positions agree with TRBD1. The CDR3 spans 15 residues. Germline V gene lookup returns CDR1 MGHRA and CDR2 YSYEKL. V was clipped by 0 bases and J by 3 bases; unmatched bases: 2. The CDR3 DNA is TGCGCCAGCAGCCAAGACAGGGGGAACAATCAGCCCCAGCATTTT. Translating it yields CASSQDRGNNQPQHF.

The V and J genes are TRBV15 and TRBJ2-3; 13 bases are a match to TRBD2. The CDR3 loop spans 19 amino acids. Germline CDR1 reads LNHNV; CDR2 reads YYDKDF (reference sequence). V gave up 4 bases and J gave up 0 bases; unmatched junction bases: 10. Here the CDR3 DNA reads TGTGCCACCAGCACAGAGAAGACTAGCGGGAGGATTAGCACAGATACGCAGTATTTT. Translated, it gives CATSTEKTSGRISTDTQYF.

This clone was counted a single time. The rearrangement uses TRBV3-1 (or the pseudogene TRBV3-2) and TRBJ2-3, with D possibly TRBD2 on 7 matching bases. Germline assignment: CDR1 LGHDT and CDR2 YNNKEL (reference sequence). The CDR3 extends over 14 amino acids. V was trimmed by 4 bases and J by 4 bases, leaving 12 bases between them. CDR3 in DNA: TGTGCCAGCAGCCCGGGGGGCTCACCAGATACGCAGTATTTT. Residues: CASSPGGSPDTQYF.

Only a few counts were recorded for this clone. V gene TRBV6-5 combines with J gene TRBJ1-1; 9 bases agree with TRBD1. V was clipped by 2 bases and J by 11 bases; unmatched bases: 9. Per the germline V gene, CDR1 is MNHEY and CDR2 is SVGAGI. The CDR3 contains 14 residues. As DNA, the CDR3 is TGTGCCAGCAGTTACACCGGGACAGGGTCGACCGCTTTCTTT. Translating it yields CASSYTGTGSTAFF.

Of note for this clone: Its ends do not fully match the called genes, so a read error is possible. The rearrangement links TRBV2 to TRBJ2-7; 10 bases match TRBD2. CDR1 and CDR2 (germline): SNHLY, FYNNEI. CDR3 length equals 13 residues. The CDR3 spells CASSELAGDPSAF. DNA of the CDR3: TGTGCCAGCAGTGAGCTAGCGGGAGATCCGTCGGCATTC.

The sample holds one count of this clone. The CDR3, as DNA: TGTGCCAGCAGCTTAGAAGCGGAGAGCTCCTACGAGCAGTACTTC. This sequence encodes CASSLEAESSYEQYF. The chain is built from TRBV7-6 and TRBJ2-7, with D maybe TRBD2 (5 bases). Germline V gene lookup returns CDR1 SGHVS and CDR2 FNYEAQ. V gave up 1 base and J gave up 0 bases, with 10 bases separating them. This CDR3 comprises 15 residues.

This clone has only one observation. The chain employs TRBV6-5 and TRBJ1-1, with no clear D. V lost 7 bases, J lost 1 base, and 13 bases lay in between. CDR3 length equals 14 residues. CDR1 MNHEY and CDR2 SVGAGI come from the germline V gene. The CDR3 nucleotides read TGTGCCAGCACCCCCCAGGCGGGGAACACTGAAGCTTTCTTT. Protein product: CASTPQAGNTEAFF.

CDR3 sequence (DNA): TGTGCCAGCACCCAAAGGGGGCAACGAGAGACCCAGTACTTC. Protein sequence: CASTQRGQRETQYF. The chain carries TRBV7-8 and TRBJ2-5, with 7 bases matching TRBD1. The CDR3 contains 14 residues. Germline V CDR1 and CDR2: SGHVS, FQNEAQ. V shed 7 bases, J shed 4 bases, and the junction held 9 bases outside the gene matches.

V gene TRBV2 combines with J gene TRBJ2-3, with 8 bases identical to TRBD1. This CDR3 has 15 residues. Germline trimming cut 3 bases from V and 1 base from J; bases unmatched to any gene: 3. In germline, CDR1 is SNHLY, CDR2 FYNNEI. The CDR3 region is CASSDQGAGTDTQYF. The CDR3 nucleotides are TGTGCCAGCAGTGATCAGGGGGCAGGCACAGATACGCAGTATTTT.

The genes are TRBV7-6 and TRBJ2-4; 9 bases match TRBD1. Germline values: CDR1 SGHVS, CDR2 FNYEAQ. Trimming took 5 bases from V and 3 from J; bases not matched to a gene: 2. The CDR3 is 14 residues long. CDR3 protein: CASSAGQGKNIQYF. The CDR3, as DNA: TGTGCCAGCAGCGCGGGACAGGGCAAAAACATTCAGTACTTC. The whole variable domain, remainder taken from reference TRBV7-6 and TRBJ2-4, is GAGVSQSPRYKVTKRGQDVALRCDPISGHVSLYWYRQALGQGPEFLTYFNYEAQQDKSGLPNDRFSAERPEGSISTLTIQRTEQRDSAMYRCASSAGQGKNIQYFGAGTRLSVL.

The rearrangement uses TRBV5-6 and TRBJ2-1; 16 nucleotides match TRBD2. J lost 16 bases, V lost 3 bases, and 7 bases had no gene match. The CDR3 covers 14 residues. Per germline, CDR1 SGHDT and CDR2 YYEEEE. The DNA of the CDR3 is TGTGCCAGCAGCTATGGGACTAGCGGGAGGGCCGAATTCTTC. The encoded protein is CASSYGTSGRAEFF. The full variable domain, completed using reference TRBV5-6 and TRBJ2-1, is DAGVTQSPTHLIKTRGQQVTLRCSPKSGHDTVSWYQQALGQGPQFIFQYYEEEERQRGNFPDRFSGHQFPNYSSELNVNALLLGDSALYLCASSYGTSGRAEFFGPGTRLTVL.

The genes are TRBV27 and TRBJ1-1; maybe TRBD1 (5 bases). Germline V CDR1 and CDR2: MNHEY, SMNVEV (reference sequence). This CDR3 spans 14 amino acids. V lost 6 bases to trimming and J lost 0 bases, with 11 bases between them. The CDR3 protein is CASRPGLMNTEAFF. The CDR3 nucleotides read TGTGCCAGCAGACCGGGACTCATGAACACTGAAGCTTTCTTT.

This chain connects TRBV5-5 to TRBJ2-3, with TRBD2 identical over 8 bases. Per the germline V gene, CDR1 is SGHKS and CDR2 is YYEKEE (reference sequence). Germline trimming cut 0 bases from V and 2 bases from J; bases unmatched to any gene: 8. CDR3 size: 17 residues. The CDR3 sequence: CASSLAVKRETTDTQYF. The CDR3 nucleotides are TGTGCCAGCAGCTTGGCAGTAAAGCGGGAGACCACAGATACGCAGTATTTT.

The chain is built from TRBV11-3 and TRBJ1-2, with TRBD1 matching 8 bases. CDR1 is SGHNT, CDR2 YENEEA, per germline. The CDR3 has 15 residues. The V segment lost 5 bases and the J segment 4 bases; nucleotides outside the gene matches: 9. The CDR3: CASSPQTGESYGYTF. CDR3 DNA: TGTGCCAGCAGCCCTCAGACAGGGGAAAGCTATGGCTACACCTTC. The whole variable domain, remainder taken from reference TRBV11-3 and TRBJ1-2, is EAGVVQSPRYKIIEKKQPVAFWCNPISGHNTLYWYLQNLGQGPELLIRYENEEAVDDSQLPKDRFSAERLKGVDSTLKIQPAELGDSAVYLCASSPQTGESYGYTFGSGTRLTVV.

The V and J genes are TRBV19 and TRBJ2-2, with D perhaps TRBD2 (7 bases). Germline values: CDR1 LNHDA, CDR2 SQIVND (reference sequence). CDR3 length: 16 amino acids. V gave up 2 bases and J gave up 5 bases, with 15 bases separating them. The CDR3 protein is CASSIRGRGGTGELFF. CDR3 sequence (DNA): TGTGCCAGTAGTATACGAGGCAGGGGAGGGACCGGGGAGCTGTTTTTT.